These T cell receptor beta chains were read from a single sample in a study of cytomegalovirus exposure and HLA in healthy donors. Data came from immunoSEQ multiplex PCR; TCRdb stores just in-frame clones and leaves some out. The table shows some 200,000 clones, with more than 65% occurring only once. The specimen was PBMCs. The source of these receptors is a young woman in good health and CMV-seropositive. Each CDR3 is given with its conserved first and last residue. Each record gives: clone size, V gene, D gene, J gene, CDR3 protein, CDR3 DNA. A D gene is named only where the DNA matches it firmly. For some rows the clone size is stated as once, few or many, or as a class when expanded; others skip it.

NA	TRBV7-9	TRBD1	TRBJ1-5	CASSSGTGGHQPQHF	TGTGCCAGCAGCTCCGGGACAGGGGGTCATCAGCCCCAGCATTTT
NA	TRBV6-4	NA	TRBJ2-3	CASSVTLRGTDTQYF	TGTGCCAGCAGTGTGACCTTGAGGGGCACAGATACGCAGTATTTT
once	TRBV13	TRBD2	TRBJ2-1	CASSSGTSGRAEQFF	TGTGCCAGCAGCTCCGGGACTAGCGGGAGAGCTGAGCAGTTCTTC
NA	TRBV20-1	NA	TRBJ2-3	CSARAADTQYF	TGCAGTGCTAGAGCAGCGGATACGCAGTATTTT
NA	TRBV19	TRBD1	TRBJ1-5	CASRTGADNQPQHF	TGTGCCAGTAGAACAGGGGCGGACAATCAGCCCCAGCATTTT
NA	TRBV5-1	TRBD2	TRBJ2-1	CASSLELAGGTNEQFF	TGCGCCAGCAGCTTGGAACTAGCGGGAGGAACAAATGAGCAGTTCTTC
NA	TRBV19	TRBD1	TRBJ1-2	CASNPTGPYGYTF	TGTGCCAGTAATCCGACAGGGCCCTATGGCTACACCTTC
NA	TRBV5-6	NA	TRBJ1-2	CASSLETGIYGYTF	TGTGCCAGCAGCTTAGAGACAGGCATCTATGGCTACACCTTC
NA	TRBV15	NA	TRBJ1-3	CATSSLRGSGNTIYF	TGTGCCACCAGCTCTCTACGGGGCTCTGGAAACACCATATATTTT
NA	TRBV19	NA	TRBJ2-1	CASTADARGEQFF	TGTGCCAGTACCGCCGACGCCCGGGGTGAGCAGTTCTTC
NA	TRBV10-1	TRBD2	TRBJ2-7	CASSVGRGNSYEQYF	TGCGCCAGCAGTGTCGGGAGGGGGAACTCCTACGAGCAGTACTTC
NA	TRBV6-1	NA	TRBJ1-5	CASTLTVDNQPQHF	TGTGCCAGCACCCTCACGGTAGACAATCAGCCCCAGCATTTT
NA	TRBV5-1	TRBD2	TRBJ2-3	CASSSGLAGREDTQYF	TGCGCCAGCAGCTCCGGACTAGCGGGACGCGAGGATACGCAGTATTTT
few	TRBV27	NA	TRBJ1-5	CASSRSQGPNQPQHF	TGTGCCAGCAGTAGGAGTCAGGGGCCTAATCAGCCCCAGCATTTT
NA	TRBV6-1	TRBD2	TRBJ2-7	CASRISGIYEQYF	TGTGCCAGCAGGATTAGCGGGATCTACGAGCAGTACTTC
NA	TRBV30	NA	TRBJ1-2	CAWSAGTALGVDYGYTF	TGTGCCTGGAGTGCGGGGACTGCCCTGGGTGTGGACTATGGCTACACCTTC
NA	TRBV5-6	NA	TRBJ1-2	CASSPGENYGYTF	TGTGCCAGCAGCCCTGGTGAGAACTATGGCTACACCTTC
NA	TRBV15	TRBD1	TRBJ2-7	CATVLQGQGGTYEQYF	TGTGCCACCGTCTTACAGGGACAGGGTGGGACCTACGAGCAGTACTTC
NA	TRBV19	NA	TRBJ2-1	CASSKGANNEQFF	TGTGCCAGTAGTAAAGGGGCCAACAATGAGCAGTTCTTC
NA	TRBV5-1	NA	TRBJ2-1	CASSPGGWEQFF	TGCGCCAGCAGCCCTGGGGGCTGGGAGCAGTTCTTC
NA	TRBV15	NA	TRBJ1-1	CATSRDRRGTEAFF	TGTGCCACCAGCAGAGATAGGAGGGGCACTGAAGCTTTCTTT
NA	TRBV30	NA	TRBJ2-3	CAWETGEYTDTQYF	TGTGCCTGGGAGACAGGAGAATACACAGATACGCAGTATTTT
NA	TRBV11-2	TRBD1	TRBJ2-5	CASNTGAGETQYF	TGTGCCAGCAACACAGGGGCGGGAGAGACCCAGTACTTC
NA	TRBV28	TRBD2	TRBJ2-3	CASLPAGSTDTQYF	TGTGCCAGCCTCCCAGCGGGGAGCACAGATACGCAGTATTTT
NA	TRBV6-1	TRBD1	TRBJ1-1	CASTPWTGGSTEAFF	TGTGCCAGCACACCCTGGACAGGGGGAAGCACTGAAGCTTTCTTT
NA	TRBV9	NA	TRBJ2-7	CASSPSGGRSYEQYF	TGTGCCAGCAGCCCCTCAGGGGGGAGATCCTACGAGCAGTACTTC
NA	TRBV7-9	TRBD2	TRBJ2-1	CASSLGLARHYNEQFF	TGTGCCAGCAGCCTCGGACTAGCGCGGCATTACAATGAGCAGTTCTTC
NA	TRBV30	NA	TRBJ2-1	CACRYTFGRANEQFF	TGTGCCTGCCGGTACACATTTGGGCGTGCAAATGAGCAGTTCTTC
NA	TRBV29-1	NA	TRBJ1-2	CSVRGARNGYTF	TGCAGCGTTCGGGGGGCGCGGAATGGCTACACCTTC
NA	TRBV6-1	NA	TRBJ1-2	CASSVQFANYGYTF	TGTGCCAGCAGTGTACAGTTCGCTAACTATGGCTACACCTTC
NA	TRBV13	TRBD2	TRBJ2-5	CASSSQVAGGGETQYF	TGTGCCAGCAGCAGCCAGGTAGCGGGAGGGGGAGAGACCCAGTACTTC
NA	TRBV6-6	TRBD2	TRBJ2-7	CASLQGLAGAYEQYF	TGTGCCAGCTTGCAAGGACTAGCGGGAGCCTACGAGCAGTACTTC
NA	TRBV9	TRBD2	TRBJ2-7	CASSGSLGRASGSIEQYF	TGTGCCAGCAGCGGTAGCCTCGGGCGGGCTAGCGGGAGCATTGAGCAGTACTTC
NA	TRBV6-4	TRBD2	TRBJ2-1	CASSLLAGYNEQFF	TGTGCCAGCAGTTTACTAGCGGGCTACAATGAGCAGTTCTTC
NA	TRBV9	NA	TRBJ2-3	CASSAFSGVLNTDTQYF	TGTGCCAGCAGCGCCTTTTCGGGAGTTCTAAACACAGATACGCAGTATTTT
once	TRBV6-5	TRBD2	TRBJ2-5	CASSSGLAQETQYF	TGTGCCAGCAGTTCGGGACTAGCCCAAGAGACCCAGTACTTC
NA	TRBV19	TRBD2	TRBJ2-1	CASIERTSGYNEQFF	TGTGCCAGTATCGAGAGGACTAGCGGCTACAATGAGCAGTTCTTC
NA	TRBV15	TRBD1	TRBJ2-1	CATSREGQGGLGEQFF	TGTGCCACCAGCAGAGAAGGACAGGGGGGATTAGGTGAGCAGTTCTTC
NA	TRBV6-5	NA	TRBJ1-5	CASSYSRNNQPQHF	TGTGCCAGCAGTTACTCGAGAAATAATCAGCCCCAGCATTTT
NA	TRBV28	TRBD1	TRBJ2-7	CAILDRDSPKQYF	TGTGCCATCCTAGACAGGGATAGTCCTAAGCAGTACTTC
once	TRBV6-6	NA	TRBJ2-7	CASSYYRNSYEQYF	TGTGCCAGCAGTTACTACAGAAACTCCTACGAGCAGTACTTC
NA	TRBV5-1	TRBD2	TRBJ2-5	CASSVVAGGPEETQYF	TGCGCCAGCAGCGTGGTAGCGGGAGGGCCGGAGGAGACCCAGTACTTC
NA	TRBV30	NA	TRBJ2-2	CAWSTGTYTGELFF	TGTGCCTGGAGTACAGGGACGTACACCGGGGAGCTGTTTTTT
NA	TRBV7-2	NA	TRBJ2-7	CASSLYNAESSYEQYF	TGTGCCAGCAGCTTATACAACGCTGAAAGCTCCTACGAGCAGTACTTC
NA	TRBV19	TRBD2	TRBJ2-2	CASLRLAGAYGTGELFF	TGTGCCAGCCTGAGACTAGCGGGAGCGTATGGGACCGGGGAGCTGTTTTTT
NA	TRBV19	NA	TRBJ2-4	CASSTSAGPKNIQYF	TGTGCCAGTAGTACTTCCGCGGGCCCCAAAAACATTCAGTACTTC
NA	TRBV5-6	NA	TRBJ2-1	CASSFITGVTYNEQFF	TGTGCCAGCAGCTTCATCACGGGAGTCACCTACAATGAGCAGTTCTTC
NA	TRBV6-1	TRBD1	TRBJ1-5	CASTSGTDSNQPQHF	TGTGCCAGCACCTCAGGGACAGATAGCAATCAGCCCCAGCATTTT
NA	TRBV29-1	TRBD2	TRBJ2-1	CSGRTRDEQFF	TGCAGCGGGCGGACTAGGGATGAGCAGTTCTTC
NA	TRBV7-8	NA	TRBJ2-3	CASSPTTKSTDTQYF	TGTGCCAGCAGCCCGACTACCAAGAGCACAGATACGCAGTATTTT
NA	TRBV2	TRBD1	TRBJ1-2	CASSEVGRQGSNGYTF	TGTGCCAGCAGTGAAGTGGGCAGACAGGGTAGCAATGGCTACACCTTC
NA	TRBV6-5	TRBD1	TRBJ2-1	CASSFTGGSGNEQFF	TGTGCCAGCAGTTTTACAGGGGGCTCTGGCAATGAGCAGTTCTTC
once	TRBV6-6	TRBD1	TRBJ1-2	CASILGGDRGQDGYTF	TGTGCCAGCATCCTGGGGGGAGACAGGGGGCAGGATGGCTACACCTTC
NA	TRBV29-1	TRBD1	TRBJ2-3	CSVEGDRTSTDTQYF	TGCAGCGTTGAGGGGGACAGGACTAGCACAGATACGCAGTATTTT
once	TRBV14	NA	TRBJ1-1	CASSPNKIPGSRAFF	TGTGCCAGCAGCCCGAATAAGATCCCAGGGTCCCGAGCTTTCTTT
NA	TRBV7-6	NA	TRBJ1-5	CASSRQPSNQPQHF	TGTGCCAGCAGCCGACAGCCATCCAATCAGCCCCAGCATTTT
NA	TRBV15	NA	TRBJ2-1	CATSREGRYNEQFF	TGTGCCACCAGCAGAGAGGGCCGCTACAATGAGCAGTTCTTC
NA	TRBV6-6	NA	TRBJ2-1	CASNSLSSYNEQFF	TGTGCCAGCAATAGCCTTAGCTCCTACAATGAGCAGTTCTTC
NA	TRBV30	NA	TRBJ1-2	CAWSRGLTPYGYTF	TGTGCCTGGAGTCGGGGACTTACACCCTATGGCTACACCTTC